Listed below are T cell receptor beta chains from one sample, sequenced in a study of blood T cell repertoires in COVID-19. Sequenced by immunoSEQ multiplex PCR; TCRdb stores in-frame clones only, minus some. The sample has about 200,000 clones, around nine tenths seen once; the top ten hold around 1.5%. Sequenced input: peripheral blood. The receptors originated from a man in his late teens or twenties with active or convalescent COVID-19. Both conserved end residues are part of each CDR3. The order of the fields is V gene, J gene, clone size, D gene, CDR3 protein, CDR3 DNA. The D gene is left open where the match is weak. Only some rows state a clone size, as once, few, many or a class for expanded clones.

TRBV9,TRBJ2-2,-,TRBD1,CASSLQGVGTGELFF,TGTGCCAGCAGCCTCCAGGGGGTTGGCACCGGGGAGCTGTTTTTT
TRBV9,TRBJ2-5,-,TRBD1,CASSPQDRGQETQYF,TGTGCCAGCAGCCCCCAAGACAGGGGGCAGGAGACCCAGTACTTC
TRBV11-2,TRBJ1-6,-,-,CASSLAENSPLHF,TGTGCCAGCAGCTTGGCAGAAAATTCACCCCTCCACTTT
TRBV30,TRBJ1-2,once,-,CACQGSGYGYTF,TGTGCCTGCCAGGGGAGTGGATATGGCTACACCTTC
TRBV2,TRBJ2-3,-,TRBD1,CASRDRGTDTQYF,TGTGCCAGCAGGGACAGGGGCACAGATACGCAGTATTTT
TRBV3-1/TRBV3-2,TRBJ1-2,few,TRBD1,CASSLQGAGGYTF,TGTGCCAGCAGTCTACAGGGGGCAGGTGGCTACACCTTC
TRBV7-2,TRBJ2-4,-,TRBD1,CASSWGQVLAKNIQYF,TGTGCCAGCAGCTGGGGACAGGTTCTAGCCAAAAACATTCAGTACTTC
TRBV11-2,TRBJ1-1,-,-,CASSLDWGPRRAFF,TGTGCCAGCAGCTTAGATTGGGGCCCCCGTAGAGCTTTCTTT
TRBV30,TRBJ2-7,-,-,CAWSEGTAYEQYF,TGTGCCTGGAGTGAAGGGACTGCCTACGAGCAGTACTTC
TRBV28,TRBJ1-4,-,-,CASRTQGVEKLFF,TGTGCCAGCAGGACACAGGGTGTTGAAAAACTGTTTTTT
TRBV4-2,TRBJ2-7,-,-,CASSQQGGNYEQYF,TGTGCCAGCAGCCAACAGGGTGGAAACTACGAGCAGTACTTC
TRBV28,TRBJ1-5,-,TRBD1,CASSLGLKGARGQPQHF,TGTGCCAGCAGTTTAGGATTGAAGGGGGCGCGGGGTCAGCCCCAGCATTTT
TRBV3-1/TRBV3-2,TRBJ1-3,-,-,CASSPRVSSGNTIYF,TGTGCCAGCAGCCCACGGGTATCCTCTGGAAACACCATATATTTT
TRBV27,TRBJ1-2,-,-,CASSVDRINYGYTF,TGTGCCAGCAGTGTAGACAGGATTAACTATGGCTACACCTTC
TRBV11-3,TRBJ1-1,-,-,CASSAGGTEAFF,TGTGCCAGCAGCGCGGGGGGGACTGAAGCTTTCTTT
TRBV3-1/TRBV3-2,TRBJ1-4,-,-,CASSQDSQAYEKLFF,TGTGCCAGCAGCCAAGATTCCCAGGCTTATGAAAAACTGTTTTTT
TRBV28,TRBJ2-6,-,-,CASSQGPGANVLTF,TGTGCCAGCAGTCAGGGGCCTGGGGCCAACGTCCTGACTTTC
TRBV7-2,TRBJ2-1,-,TRBD2,CASSLGLANEQFF,TGTGCCAGCAGCTTAGGACTAGCCAATGAGCAGTTCTTC
TRBV9,TRBJ2-1,-,TRBD2,CASSVGLDAGGRDNEQFF,TGTGCCAGCAGCGTAGGTCTTGACGCGGGAGGGAGGGACAATGAGCAGTTCTTC
TRBV2,TRBJ2-2,-,TRBD1,CASLGTGAFVSALFF,TGTGCCAGCCTTGGGACAGGGGCATTTGTTTCCGCGCTGTTTTTT
TRBV19,TRBJ2-5,-,-,CASSINFGRETQYF,TGTGCCAGTAGTATCAATTTCGGTCGGGAGACCCAGTACTTC
TRBV28,TRBJ2-7,-,TRBD2,CASSSPAGVRYEQYF,TGTGCCAGCAGTTCCCCGGCGGGGGTTCGGTACGAGCAGTACTTC
TRBV19,TRBJ2-7,-,-,CASSTNYEQYF,TGTGCCAGTAGTACAAACTACGAGCAGTACTTC
TRBV30,TRBJ1-1,-,-,CAWSVEAYTEAFF,TGTGCCTGGAGTGTCGAGGCTTACACTGAAGCTTTCTTT
TRBV4-3,TRBJ2-1,-,TRBD2,CASSPQTSGGHNEQFF,TGCGCCAGCAGCCCGCAAACTAGCGGGGGACACAATGAGCAGTTCTTC
TRBV29-1,TRBJ1-1,few,-,CSVVHRSNTEAFF,TGCAGCGTTGTTCACAGGTCGAACACTGAAGCTTTCTTT
TRBV24-1,TRBJ1-2,-,-,CATRSGEHYGYTF,TGTGCCACCAGGTCCGGGGAACACTATGGCTACACCTTC
TRBV18,TRBJ2-3,-,TRBD2,CASSPSAGGSDTQYF,TGTGCCAGCTCACCATCGGCGGGAGGTTCAGATACGCAGTATTTT
TRBV28,TRBJ1-5,-,-,CASSFRQGNQPQHF,TGTGCCAGCAGTTTTCGTCAGGGGAATCAGCCCCAGCATTTT
TRBV18,TRBJ2-3,-,-,CASLEGSNADTQYF,TGTGCCAGCCTAGAGGGTTCTAACGCAGATACGCAGTATTTT
TRBV6-5,TRBJ1-2,-,-,CASGGGWGYGYTF,TGTGCCAGTGGTGGGGGCTGGGGCTATGGCTACACCTTC